The source of this TCR beta chain is a study of PD-L1 blockade in urothelial cancer. Sequenced by immunoSEQ multiplex PCR; TCRdb stores in-frame clones only, minus some. The sample has 48,000 or so clones, approximately 83% seen once. The time point is: peripheral blood 6 weeks after treatment start. The TCR comes from a man between 60 and 70 years old with urothelial cancer. Sequencing used PBMCs, obtained around atezolizumab (anti-PD-L1) treatment.

CDR3 sequence: CASSLDPTGTGANVLTF. The CDR3 bases are TGCGCCAGCAGCTTGGACCCGACAGGGACCGGGGCCAACGTCCTGACTTTC. The genes are TRBV5-1 and TRBJ2-6, with 7 bases identical to TRBD1. Germline V lookup: CDR1 SGHRS, CDR2 YFSETQ. The CDR3 has 17 residues. The junction had 7 bases not matched to a gene; V was cut back by 0 bases and J by 4 bases. Full variable domain (rest looked up from reference TRBV5-1 and TRBJ2-6): KAGVTQTPRYLIKTRGQQVTLSCSPISGHRSVSWYQQTPGQGLQFLFEYFSETQRNKGNFPGRFSGRQFSNSRSEMNVSTLELGDSALYLCASSLDPTGTGANVLTFGAGSRLTVL.